Each of the 11 T cell receptor beta chains below was sequenced from the same sample in a study of response to subunit inactivated influenza vaccine. MiXCR was run by TCRdb on the RT-PCR reads, yielding one entry per CDR3 protein. This table has 500,000 or so distinct CDR3 sequences, approximately 9.9% appearing once. The sample in question was PBMCs from blood, obtained roughly 46 days after vaccination. Source of these receptors: a man aged 45-65 years who received an inactivated influenza vaccine.

The chain links TRBV5-6 to TRBJ1-1, with TRBD1 matching over 9 bases. The germline CDR1 and CDR2 sequences are SGHDT and YYEEEE. V gave up 0 bases and J gave up 4 bases; unmatched junction bases: 4. This CDR3 is 15 amino acids long. The DNA of the CDR3 is TGTGCCAGCAGCTTGGGCGACAGGGGGATCACTGAAGCTTTCTTT. It yields the protein CASSLGDRGITEAFF.

The rearrangement joins TRBV16 to TRBJ2-3; D ambiguous. The ends were cut back, 2 bases at V and 2 bases at J, with 5 bases in the middle. Germline assignment: CDR1 KGHSY and CDR2 FQNENV. This CDR3 spans 13 amino acids. The CDR3 bases are TGTGCCAGCAGCCAAAAGTCCACAGATACGCAGTATTTT. This gives the protein CASSQKSTDTQYF.

The sample holds many counts of this clonotype. This chain uses TRBV29-1 with TRBJ2-1, with 8 nucleotides matching TRBD1. The CDR3 totals 16 residues. Germline-derived CDR1 and CDR2 are SQVTM and ANQGSEA. V lost 3 bases to trimming and J lost 7 bases; unmatched junction nucleotides: 14. CDR3 residues: CSVDRRTGIRVNEQFF. The DNA of the CDR3 is TGCAGCGTTGATCGCAGGACAGGGATACGGGTTAATGAGCAGTTCTTC.

This clonotype was picked up a small number of times. This sequence joins TRBV6-1 and TRBJ2-4, with D perhaps TRBD1 (6 bases). With 8 bases removed from V and 0 bases from J, the gap between germline ends came to 8 bases. The CDR3 runs to 13 residues. Germline V gives CDR1 MNHNS, CDR2 SASEGT. The CDR3 DNA follows: TGTGCCAGCGGACAGCTAGCCAAAAACATTCAGTACTTC. This gives the protein CASGQLAKNIQYF.

This clonotype was observed a handful of times. The V call is TRBV9, the J call TRBJ2-1; D is possibly TRBD1 or TRBD2 (5 bases each). V was cut by 4 bases and J by 4 bases, with 18 bases left in between. Looked up from germline, CDR1 is SGDLS and CDR2 is YYNGEE. This CDR3 spans 16 amino acids. The CDR3 sequence: CASSMGSGTLYNEQFF. CDR3 in DNA: TGTGCCAGCAGCATGGGGTCCGGGACGTTATACAATGAGCAGTTCTTC.

V is TRBV20-1 and J is TRBJ2-5; 11 nucleotides match TRBD2. The germline V gene has CDR1 DFQATT and CDR2 SNEGSKA (reference sequence). V trimming: 6 bases; J trimming: 5 bases; junction bases outside the gene matches: 8. The length of the CDR3 is 14 residues. The CDR3 sequence is CSAITSGRGETQYF. The CDR3 nucleotides are TGCAGTGCCATAACTAGCGGGAGAGGGGAGACCCAGTACTTC.

Concerning this clonotype itself: One junction end does not reproduce the germline sequence, and a read error may be involved. This chain links TRBV20-1 with TRBJ2-7, with D perhaps TRBD2 (5 bases). The germline V gene encodes CDR1 DFQATT and CDR2 SNEGSKA (reference sequence). This CDR3 has 14 amino acids. The CDR3 nucleotides read TGCAGTACTAGAGATATGAGGGTGACCTACGAGCAGTACTTC. Its protein is CSTRDMRVTYEQYF.

V gene TRBV20-1 combines with J gene TRBJ1-1; TRBD1 aligns across 7 bases. V was clipped by 3 bases and J by 6 bases; unmatched bases: 7. Germline V lookup: CDR1 DFQATT, CDR2 SNEGSKA (reference sequence). This CDR3 has 13 amino acids. CDR3 sequence reads: CSARDQGVPEAFF. The CDR3 nucleotides are TGCAGTGCTAGGGACCAGGGGGTCCCTGAAGCTTTCTTT.

This clonotype was seen more than once but under ten times. CDR3 in amino acids: CSAGVRGGQETQYF. The CDR3 DNA sequence: TGCAGTGCGGGTGTCAGGGGGGGCCAAGAGACCCAGTACTTC. This rearrangement joins TRBV20-1 to TRBJ2-5; D may match TRBD1 or TRBD2 (7 bases each). This CDR3 region has 14 residues. Germline V gene data show CDR1 as DFQATT and CDR2 as SNEGSKA (reference sequence). V lost 6 bases to trimming and J lost 1 base, with 15 bases between them.

This chain joins TRBV7-3 and TRBJ2-3; the D gene is possibly TRBD1 (6 bases). Germline values: CDR1 SGHTA, CDR2 FQGTGA. The CDR3 length is 14 residues. The V gene lost 4 bases and the J gene lost 7 bases, with 15 bases spanning the gap. In nucleotides, the CDR3 is TGTGCCAGCAGCTGGGGGCAGAATAGTAATACGCAGTATTTT. Its protein product is CASSWGQNSNTQYF.

This clonotype was seen repeatedly, ten times or more. This chain uses TRBV6-2 or TRBV6-3 with TRBJ2-7; D may match TRBD1 or TRBD2 (6 bases each). Germline V gene sequence: CDR1 MNHEY, CDR2 SVGEGT. The V end was cut by 0 bases, the J end by 0 bases, with 15 bases between. This CDR3 has 17 residues. CDR3 protein: CASSYSRGLFSSYEQYF. As DNA, the CDR3 is TGTGCCAGCAGTTACTCACGGGGGCTGTTTAGCTCCTACGAGCAGTACTTC.